These 23 T cell receptor beta chains came from one sample sequenced in a study of long-term antiretroviral therapy in people with HIV. Researchers report immunoSEQ v3.0 was run at survey level. Assay: immunoSEQ multiplex PCR; the TCRdb copy retains only in-frame clones and omits some. The sample yields roughly 50,000 clones, around 80% seen once. The sequencing here drew on unsorted PBMCs, taken 0.8 years after starting antiretroviral therapy. Source of these receptors: a woman between 18 and 29 years old with HIV.

The rearrangement uses TRBV28 and TRBJ1-4; D gene unclear. The CDR3 consists of 14 residues. Trimming cost V 5 bases and J 3 bases, with 10 bases left between them. Germline V gene lookup returns CDR1 MDHEN and CDR2 SYDVKM. CDR3 bases: TGTGCCAGCAGTGGGGAGTTGGCTAATGAAAAACTGTTTTTT. Amino acids: CASSGELANEKLFF.

This chain joins TRBV28 and TRBJ2-3, with TRBD2 matching over 7 bases. V lost 5 bases and J lost 2; bases outside the gene matches: 4. CDR3 length: 14 amino acids. Germline V gene lookup returns CDR1 MDHEN and CDR2 SYDVKM. The CDR3 DNA follows: TGTGCCAGCAGTCCTAGCGGTCCCACAGATACGCAGTATTTT. This gives the protein CASSPSGPTDTQYF.

The chain combines TRBV30 with TRBJ2-1; 9 bases fit TRBD2. The V and J ends lost 0 bases and 4 bases, in that order; junction bases with no gene match: 7. Germline V CDR1 and CDR2: GTSNPN, SVGIG (reference sequence). This CDR3 has 16 amino acids. DNA of the CDR3: TGTGCCTGGAGTGTAATCCCTAGCGGGATGTACAATGAGCAGTTCTTC. It specifies CAWSVIPSGMYNEQFF.

The chain is built from TRBV11-2 and TRBJ2-6, with a weak D call TRBD1 (6 bases). Germline lookup yields CDR1 SGHAT and CDR2 FQNNGV. CDR3 length: 18 amino acids. V was pared by 4 bases and J by 0 bases, with 16 bases between. Here the CDR3 reads CASSSRPTGFSGANVLTF. For the CDR3, the DNA is TGTGCCAGCAGCTCCCGTCCGACAGGTTTCTCTGGGGCCAACGTCCTGACTTTC.

The V and J genes are TRBV9 and TRBJ2-2; 8 bases fit TRBD2. The germline CDR1 and CDR2 sequences are SGDLS and YYNGEE. CDR3 length: 16 residues. The V segment lost 2 bases and the J segment 5 bases; nucleotides outside the gene matches: 8. CDR3 nucleotides: TGTGCCAGCAGCGTTACGGGAGGGCCTTCGACCGGGGAGCTGTTTTTT. Translated: CASSVTGGPSTGELFF.

This chain joins TRBV6-1 and TRBJ2-5, with 7 bases fitting TRBD1. Germline values: CDR1 MNHNS, CDR2 SASEGT. CDR3 length equals 15 residues. Trimming removed 4 bases from V and 2 bases from J; junction bases left unmatched: 7. Here the CDR3 reads CASSAVPGQQETQYF. The CDR3 bases are TGTGCCAGCAGTGCGGTTCCGGGACAGCAAGAGACCCAGTACTTC.

The CDR3 DNA follows: TGTGCCAGCAGCCTCAAACTAGCGGGACCCGAGCAGTTCTTC. The encoded protein is CASSLKLAGPEQFF. The rearrangement links TRBV4-2 to TRBJ2-1, with 10 bases lining up with TRBD2. Germline V gene lookup returns CDR1 LGHNA and CDR2 YNFKEQ. The V gene end was trimmed by 4 bases and the J gene end by 10 bases; junction bases not matched to a gene: 7. The CDR3 extends over 14 amino acids.

The V gene is TRBV7-9, the J gene TRBJ2-1; D gene unclear. CDR1 is SEHNR, CDR2 FQNEAQ, per germline (reference sequence). This CDR3 contains 14 residues. Trimming stripped 7 bases from V and 2 bases from J, with 12 bases between. CDR3 amino acids: CASTGSVPYNEQFF. The CDR3 coding sequence is TGTGCCAGCACCGGAAGCGTCCCCTACAATGAGCAGTTCTTC.

This clone occurred once. The V and J genes are TRBV5-4 and TRBJ1-4, with 11 bases lining up with TRBD1. V lost 3 bases, J lost 4 bases, and 5 bases stayed unmatched. The CDR3 length is 16 residues. Germline V gene sequence: CDR1 SGHNT, CDR2 YYREEE (reference sequence). The CDR3 DNA reads as TGTGCCAGCAGCTCGGGACAGGGGGGGAGTAATGAAAAACTGTTTTTT. Its protein is CASSSGQGGSNEKLFF.

The rearrangement links TRBV6-1 to TRBJ2-1, with D possibly matching TRBD2 (5 bases). This CDR3 has 14 amino acids. The germline gives CDR1 MNHNS, CDR2 SASEGT. V dropped 2 bases and J dropped 7 bases, with 12 bases sitting between them. CDR3: CASSESRTVNEQFF. CDR3 DNA: TGTGCCAGCAGTGAAAGTCGGACTGTTAATGAGCAGTTCTTC.

This clone was detected only once. The chain links TRBV28 to TRBJ2-7; TRBD1 aligns across 8 bases. Losses at the gene ends were 1 base for V and 0 bases for J; bases not matched to a gene: 2. The V gene's germline CDR1 is MDHEN and CDR2 SYDVKM. This CDR3 is 15 amino acids long. CDR3 loop: CASSLLDRDSYEQYF. CDR3 coding DNA: TGTGCCAGCAGTTTATTGGACAGGGACTCCTACGAGCAGTACTTC.

This clone has more than one count but fewer than ten. The chain joins TRBV28 to TRBJ1-2, with D unclear. This CDR3 region has 14 residues. V lost 3 bases and J 3 bases, leaving 11 bases between the germline ends. In germline, CDR1 is MDHEN, CDR2 SYDVKM. The CDR3, as DNA: TGTGCCAGCAGTTTGCCCGGACCGTACTATGGCTACACCTTC. It yields the protein CASSLPGPYYGYTF.

The V call is TRBV10-3, the J call TRBJ1-2; TRBD1 might be the D (5 bases). CDR1 and CDR2 (germline): ENHRY, SYGVKD. The CDR3 totals 15 residues. Deletions cut 5 bases from V and 1 base from J, with 14 bases between. CDR3 in amino acids: CAISRTGTGNYGYTF. The CDR3 nucleotides are TGTGCCATCAGTCGGACCGGGACGGGTAACTATGGCTACACCTTC.

The chain is built from TRBV5-4 and TRBJ2-7, with D possibly TRBD2 on 6 matching bases. V was pared by 0 bases and J by 5 bases, with 18 bases between. The germline CDR1 and CDR2 sequences are SGHNT and YYREEE (reference sequence). There are 16 residues in the CDR3. As DNA, the CDR3 is TGTGCCAGCAGCTTGGGTTTACGGAGGGGTCCGAACGAGCAGTACTTC. It encodes CASSLGLRRGPNEQYF.

J is TRBJ2-7 and V is TRBV7-9; D not resolved. Germline V gene lookup returns CDR1 SEHNR and CDR2 FQNEAQ (reference sequence). Trimming removed 5 bases at V and 7 bases at J, with 18 bases between. The CDR3 length is 14 residues. This CDR3 is CASSPVGTLREQYF. DNA of the CDR3: TGTGCCAGCAGCCCCGTGGGCACCCTCCGAGAGCAGTACTTC.

The V and J genes are TRBV7-3 and TRBJ2-7, with D possibly being TRBD2 (5 bases). Trimming cost V 5 bases and J 2 bases, with 13 bases left between them. CDR3 length equals 14 residues. Germline assignment: CDR1 SGHTA and CDR2 FQGTGA. The CDR3 here is CASSPEGQPYEQYF. The CDR3 region has the DNA TGTGCCAGCAGCCCCGAGGGCCAGCCCTACGAGCAGTACTTC.

V is TRBV6-6 and J is TRBJ1-2; no firm D call. CDR1 and CDR2 from the germline V gene are MNHNY and SVGAGI (reference sequence). This CDR3 region has 15 residues. The ends were cut back, 0 bases at V and 3 bases at J, with 11 bases in the middle. The CDR3: CASSYSTGIDYGYTF. CDR3 DNA sequence: TGTGCCAGCAGTTACTCTACGGGCATTGACTATGGCTACACCTTC.

This CDR3 reads CASSLGGGNQPQHF. CDR3 sequence (DNA): TGCGCCAGCAGCTTAGGGGGGGGAAATCAGCCCCAGCATTTT. The chain uses TRBV5-1 and TRBJ1-5, with D tentatively TRBD1 (6 bases). CDR3 size: 14 residues. V was trimmed by 2 bases and J by 4 bases, leaving 10 bases between them. Germline V gene data show CDR1 as SGHRS and CDR2 as YFSETQ.

The gene calls are TRBV2 and TRBJ2-3; D might be TRBD1 (6 bases). CDR3 length equals 15 residues. The V gene's germline CDR1 is SNHLY and CDR2 FYNNEI. The germline V and J ends were trimmed by 3 bases and 4 bases, with 14 bases remaining between them. CDR3 loop: CASSDAQGLADTQYF. The CDR3, as DNA: TGTGCCAGCAGTGACGCGCAGGGGCTGGCAGATACGCAGTATTTT.

The CDR3 region has the DNA TGTGCCAGCAGCCAAGCGACTACAGGGTCCTCCTACAATGAGCAGTTCTTC. As protein: CASSQATTGSSYNEQFF. The genes are TRBV16 and TRBJ2-1, with D possibly TRBD1 on 6 matching bases. Looked up from germline, CDR1 is KGHSY and CDR2 is FQNENV. The CDR3 is 17 amino acids. V was trimmed by 2 bases and J by 0 bases, leaving 14 bases between them.

V is TRBV7-3 and J is TRBJ2-2; perhaps TRBD2 as D (6 bases). Germline assignment: CDR1 SGHTA and CDR2 FQGTGA. This CDR3 comprises 14 residues. Trimming left V 4 bases short and J 6 bases short, with 12 bases between. The CDR3 DNA sequence: TGTGCCAGCAGCTCTCTAGGAGGGGCCGGGGAGCTGTTTTTT. Protein sequence: CASSSLGGAGELFF.

This clone was detected once. The chain recombines TRBV4-3 with TRBJ2-1; the D is unclear. Germline-derived CDR1 and CDR2 are LGHNA and YSLEER. This CDR3 comprises 15 residues. V was cut by 4 bases and J by 4 bases, with 14 bases left in between. CDR3 in amino acids: CASSRTGFPYNEQFF. As DNA, the CDR3 is TGCGCCAGCAGCCGCACCGGGTTCCCGTACAATGAGCAGTTCTTC.

The CDR3 DNA reads as TGCAGTGCTATGTCGAATAATGAGCAGTTCTTC. Amino acid sequence: CSAMSNNEQFF. V is TRBV20-1 and J is TRBJ2-1; D gene ambiguous. Trimming removed 4 bases at V and 7 bases at J, with 8 bases between. Per germline, CDR1 DFQATT and CDR2 SNEGSKA (reference sequence). This CDR3 has 11 amino acids.